Sequencing of this T cell receptor (beta chain) was carried out in a study of post-analysis software for immune sequencing data. Study overall: Clinical courses comprised relapsing-remitting, secondary progressive and progressive-relapsing multiple sclerosis. Study-level results: TRBV5-6, TRBV5-1 and TRBV20-1 were among roughly 5 TRBV segments more frequent in patients than controls. Diversity measured as normalized Chao1 was significantly lower in multiple sclerosis patients than in controls.

There are 13 residues in the CDR3. V was pared by 7 bases and J by 2 bases, with 14 bases between. Germline V gene sequence: CDR1 SQVTM, CDR2 ANQGSEA. In regard to this clonotype: What it binds is not known.

Unique molecular identifiers featured in each of the TCR beta cDNA libraries. T cells numbering roughly 0.85 to 11 million yielded around 500,000 cDNA molecules. TCRdb fed the PCR reads into MiXCR, producing one record per CDR3 protein. Counted here are more than 450,000 distinct CDR3 sequences, about 40% occurring once; the ten biggest clones make up around 1.7%. The clonotype comes from a girl aged 10-17 years with multiple sclerosis. The sequenced sample consisted of blood. The chain combines TRBV29-1 with TRBJ2-5, with D tentatively TRBD1 (6 bases). Written as DNA, the CDR3 is TGCAGCGCGGAGACAGGATTACAAGAGACCCAGTACTTC. It specifies CSAETGLQETQYF.